The T cell receptor (beta chain) under discussion was sequenced for a study of blood T cell repertoires in COVID-19. Study overall: The United States, Italy and Spain supplied acute and convalescent COVID-19 samples.

Original data processing: Amplification with reference gene primers provided the estimates of nucleated cell counts. The table came from immunoSEQ multiplex PCR; TCRdb's copy has only in-frame clones and leaves some out. That table is the source of V, J and clone size, and D and trimming were worked out from the DNA. The sample carries a few hundred thousand clones, around 85% recorded once. Concerning this clone: The junction departs from the called germline gene at one end, perhaps through a read error.

Participant age was roughly 18 to 90 years, and participants resided in about 25 US areas. Which cohort a participant joined came from the clinical history participants gave. The source of this sequence is a man aged 25 to 40 who had recovered from COVID-19. Material for sequencing was PBMCs or T cells enriched from blood (not recorded which).

The CDR3: CASSKDRAVGYTF. CDR3 in DNA: TGTGCTAGCAGTAAAGACAGGGCAGTGGGCTACACCTTC. J is TRBJ1-2 and V is TRBV7-7, with 7 bases aligning to TRBD1. The germline gives CDR1 SSHAT, CDR2 FNYEAQ (reference sequence). This CDR3 has 13 residues.